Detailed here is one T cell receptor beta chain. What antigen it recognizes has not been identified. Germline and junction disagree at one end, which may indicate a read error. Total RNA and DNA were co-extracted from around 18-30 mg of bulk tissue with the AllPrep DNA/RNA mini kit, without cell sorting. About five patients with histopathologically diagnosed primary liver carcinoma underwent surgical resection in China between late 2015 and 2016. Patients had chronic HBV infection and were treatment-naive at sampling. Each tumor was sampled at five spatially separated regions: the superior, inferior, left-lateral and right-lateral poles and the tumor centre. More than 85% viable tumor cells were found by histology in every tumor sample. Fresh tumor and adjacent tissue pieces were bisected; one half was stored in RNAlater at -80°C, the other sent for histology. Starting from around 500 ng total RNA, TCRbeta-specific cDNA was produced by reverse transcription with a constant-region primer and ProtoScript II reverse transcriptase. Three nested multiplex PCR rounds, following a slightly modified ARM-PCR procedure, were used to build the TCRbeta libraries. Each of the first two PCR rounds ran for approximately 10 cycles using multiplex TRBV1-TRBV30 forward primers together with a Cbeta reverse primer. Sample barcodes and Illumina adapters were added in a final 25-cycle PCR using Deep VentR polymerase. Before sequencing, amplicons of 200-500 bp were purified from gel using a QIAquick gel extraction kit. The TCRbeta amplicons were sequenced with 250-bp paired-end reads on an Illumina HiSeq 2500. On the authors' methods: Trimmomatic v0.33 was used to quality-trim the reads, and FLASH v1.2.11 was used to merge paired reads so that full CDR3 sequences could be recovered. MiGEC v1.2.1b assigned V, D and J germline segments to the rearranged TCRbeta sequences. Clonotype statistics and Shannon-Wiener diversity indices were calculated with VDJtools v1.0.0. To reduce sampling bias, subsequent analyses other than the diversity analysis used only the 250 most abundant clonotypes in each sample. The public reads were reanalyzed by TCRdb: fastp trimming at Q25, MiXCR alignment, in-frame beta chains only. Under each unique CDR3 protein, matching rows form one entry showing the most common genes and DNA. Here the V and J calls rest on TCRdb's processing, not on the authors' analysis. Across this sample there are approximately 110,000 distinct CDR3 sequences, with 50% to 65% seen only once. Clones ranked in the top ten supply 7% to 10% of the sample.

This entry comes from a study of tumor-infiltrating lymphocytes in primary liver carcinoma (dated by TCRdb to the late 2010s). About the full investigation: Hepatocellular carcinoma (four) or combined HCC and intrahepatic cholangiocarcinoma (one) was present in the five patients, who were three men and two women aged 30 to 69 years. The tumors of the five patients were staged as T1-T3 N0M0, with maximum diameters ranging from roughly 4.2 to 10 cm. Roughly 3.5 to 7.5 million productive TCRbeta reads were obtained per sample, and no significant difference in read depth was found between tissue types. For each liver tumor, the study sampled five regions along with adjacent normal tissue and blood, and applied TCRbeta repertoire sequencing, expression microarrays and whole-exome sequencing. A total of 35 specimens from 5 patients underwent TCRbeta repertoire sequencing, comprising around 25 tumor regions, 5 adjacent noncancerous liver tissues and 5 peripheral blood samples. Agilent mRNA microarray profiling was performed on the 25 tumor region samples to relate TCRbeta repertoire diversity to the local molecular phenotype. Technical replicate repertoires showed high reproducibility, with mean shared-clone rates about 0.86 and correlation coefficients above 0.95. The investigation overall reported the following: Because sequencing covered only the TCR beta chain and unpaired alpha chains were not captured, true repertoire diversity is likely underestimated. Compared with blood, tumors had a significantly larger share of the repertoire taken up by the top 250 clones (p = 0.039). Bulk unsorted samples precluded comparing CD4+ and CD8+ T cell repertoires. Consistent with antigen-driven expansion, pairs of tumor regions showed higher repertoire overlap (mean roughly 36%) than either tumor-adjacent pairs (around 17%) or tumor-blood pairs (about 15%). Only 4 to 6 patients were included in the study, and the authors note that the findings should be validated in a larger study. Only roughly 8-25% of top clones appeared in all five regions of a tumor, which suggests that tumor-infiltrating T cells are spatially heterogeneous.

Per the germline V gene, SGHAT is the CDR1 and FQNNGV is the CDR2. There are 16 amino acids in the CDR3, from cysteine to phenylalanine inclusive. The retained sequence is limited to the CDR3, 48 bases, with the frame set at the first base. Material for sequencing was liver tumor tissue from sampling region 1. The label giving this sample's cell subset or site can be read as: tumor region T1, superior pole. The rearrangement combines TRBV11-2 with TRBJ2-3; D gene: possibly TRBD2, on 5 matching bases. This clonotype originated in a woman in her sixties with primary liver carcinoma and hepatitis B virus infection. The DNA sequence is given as TGTACCAGCAGCCCAGAACTTGCTTCTAGCTCAGATACGCAGTATTTT. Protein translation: CTSSPELASSSDTQYF.